The 15 T cell receptor beta chains below come from one sample, sequenced in a study of cytomegalovirus exposure and HLA in healthy donors. The PCR was carried out with 60 Vbeta primers and 13 Jbeta primers. The protocol was immunoSEQ multiplex PCR, while the TCRdb copy is restricted to in-frame clones and leaves out a portion. The sample includes 150,000 to 200,000 clones, roughly 80% of them seen just once. Sequencing input: PBMCs. These receptors were obtained from a male donor in good health and CMV-seronegative.

This chain links TRBV7-2 with TRBJ2-5; D is ambiguous. The V gene lost 1 base and the J gene lost 7 bases, with 10 bases spanning the gap. CDR1 is SGHTA and CDR2 is FQGNSA in the germline V gene. The CDR3 is 13 residues long. In nucleotides, the CDR3 is TGTGCCAGCAGCTTAGACGGTCCGGGGACCCAGTACTTC. As protein: CASSLDGPGTQYF.

The table lists this clone with a few counts. The chain joins TRBV11-2 to TRBJ1-5; perhaps TRBD1 as D (5 bases). The CDR3 totals 16 residues. Trimming shortened V by 0 bases and J by 1 base, and 10 bases separated the two germline ends. Per germline, CDR1 SGHAT and CDR2 FQNNGV. The CDR3: CASSLDWQGSNQPQHF. The CDR3 bases are TGTGCCAGCAGCTTAGATTGGCAGGGAAGCAATCAGCCCCAGCATTTT. Full variable domain (remainder filled in from reference TRBV11-2 and TRBJ1-5): EAGVAQSPRYKIIEKRQSVAFWCNPISGHATLYWYQQILGQGPKLLIQFQNNGVVDDSQLPKDRFSAERLKGVDSTLKIQPAKLEDSAVYLCASSLDWQGSNQPQHFGDGTRLSIL.

V and J are TRBV28 and TRBJ1-4; 9 nucleotides agree with TRBD1. Germline trimming cut 6 bases from V and 5 bases from J; bases unmatched to any gene: 4. This CDR3 region has 14 residues. Germline loops: CDR1 MDHEN, CDR2 SYDVKM. In DNA form, the CDR3 reads TGTGCCAGCAGCTACAGGGGGCTAAATGAAAAACTGTTTTTT. Translation gives CASSYRGLNEKLFF. The variable domain in full, completed from reference TRBV28 and TRBJ1-4, reads DVKVTQSSRYLVKRTGEKVFLECVQDMDHENMFWYRQDPGLGLRLIYFSYDVKMKEKGDIPEGYSVSREKKERFSLILESASTNQTSMYLCASSYRGLNEKLFFGSGTQLSVL.

The rearrangement joins TRBV29-1 to TRBJ1-1; a possible D gene is TRBD1 (5 bases). The CDR3 totals 15 residues. Germline loops: CDR1 SQVTM, CDR2 ANQGSEA. The ends were cut back, 6 bases at V and 0 bases at J, with 17 bases in the middle. The CDR3 region is CSVPPGGLMNTEAFF. The CDR3, as DNA: TGCAGCGTCCCCCCCGGGGGACTCATGAACACTGAAGCTTTCTTT.

Concerning this clone: The junction and the germline gene differ at one end; a read error may be behind it. The rearrangement links TRBV7-7 to TRBJ1-4; TRBD1 agrees at 9 bases. Germline lookup yields CDR1 SSHAT and CDR2 FNYEAQ (reference sequence). The CDR3 length is 15 residues. The CDR3, as DNA: TGTGCTAGCAGCTTAGGCGACAGGGGGGATGAAAAACTGTTTTTT. Amino acid sequence: CASSLGDRGDEKLFF.

The V gene is TRBV2, the J gene TRBJ1-5; TRBD1 aligns across 8 bases. There are 14 residues in the CDR3. Germline trimming cut 6 bases from V and 4 bases from J; bases unmatched to any gene: 5. Germline CDR1 is SNHLY and CDR2 is FYNNEI. The CDR3 sequence is CASSLGQANQPQHF. In DNA form, the CDR3 reads TGTGCCAGCAGCTTGGGACAGGCTAATCAGCCCCAGCATTTT.

This chain uses TRBV29-1 with TRBJ2-2; TRBD1 matches at 10 bases. Germline CDR1 SQVTM, CDR2 ANQGSEA. Losses at the gene ends were 6 bases for V and 5 bases for J; bases not matched to a gene: 9. The CDR3 sequence is 15 residues long. The CDR3 is CSVLGDRGLTGELFF. CDR3 sequence (DNA): TGCAGCGTCCTGGGGGACAGGGGTCTTACCGGGGAGCTGTTTTTT.

This clone was found once. The V gene is TRBV5-1, the J gene TRBJ2-5; D unclear. Germline V gene sequence: CDR1 SGHRS, CDR2 YFSETQ. The CDR3 spans 12 residues. Trimming took 0 bases from V and 5 from J, leaving 5 bases between them. CDR3 bases: TGCGCCAGCAGCTTGGACAGTGAGACCCAGTACTTC. This gives the protein CASSLDSETQYF.

V and J are TRBV6-5 and TRBJ1-2; the match to TRBD1 covers 7 bases. CDR1 and CDR2 from the germline V gene are MNHEY and SVGAGI. Trimming removed 6 bases from V and 1 base from J; junction bases left unmatched: 8. This CDR3 has 15 amino acids. The DNA of the CDR3 is TGTGCCAGCAGCATGGAGACAGGGAATAACTATGGCTACACCTTC. It codes for CASSMETGNNYGYTF.

The rearrangement uses TRBV27 and TRBJ2-1; weak D call: TRBD2 (5 bases). Trimming took 2 bases from V and 12 from J, leaving 14 bases between them. In germline, CDR1 is MNHEY, CDR2 SMNVEV (reference sequence). There are 13 residues in the CDR3. In DNA form, the CDR3 reads TGTGCCAGCAGTTTAGCGGGTGTCCCCATGCAGTTCTTC. Encoded protein: CASSLAGVPMQFF.

V and J are TRBV6-1 and TRBJ1-4; a weak D match, TRBD1 (5 bases). CDR1 is MNHNS, CDR2 SASEGT, per germline. This CDR3 has 14 amino acids. Trimming stripped 6 bases from V and 8 bases from J, with 16 bases between. This CDR3 is CASRAWGEAEKLFF. In DNA, the CDR3 is TGTGCCAGCAGAGCTTGGGGGGAGGCAGAAAAACTGTTTTTT.

J is TRBJ1-5 and V is TRBV7-2; D is possibly TRBD1 (5 bases). This CDR3 is built from 13 residues. Trimming pared 7 bases from V and 9 bases from J, leaving 16 bases between. CDR1 is SGHTA, CDR2 FQGNSA, per germline. DNA of the CDR3: TGTGCCAGCACCCCATCGGTGCAGGGGCCCCAGCATTTT. It translates to CASTPSVQGPQHF.

This clone was picked up a small number of times. The CDR3 DNA reads as TGTGCCAGCAGGCCGACAGGCCTCTTCTCTGGGGCCAACGTCCTGACTTTC. Residues: CASRPTGLFSGANVLTF. The chain links TRBV2 to TRBJ2-6; maybe TRBD1 (6 bases). Germline-derived CDR1 and CDR2 are SNHLY and FYNNEI. The V end was cut by 6 bases, the J end by 0 bases, with 15 bases between. This CDR3 has 17 amino acids.

The CDR3 loop is CASSQGGAGGSADTQYF. The CDR3 nucleotides read TGTGCCAGCAGCCAAGGAGGGGCGGGAGGTAGTGCAGATACGCAGTATTTT. The chain combines TRBV4-2 with TRBJ2-3, with 8 bases aligning to TRBD2. Germline loops: CDR1 LGHNA, CDR2 YNFKEQ. The CDR3 runs 17 residues. The V and J ends lost 1 base and 4 bases, in that order; junction bases with no gene match: 10.

The chain combines TRBV27 with TRBJ2-1; 8 bases are shared with TRBD1. The CDR3 loop spans 15 amino acids. Trimming cost V 5 bases and J 1 base; bases outside gene matches: 4. CDR1 is MNHEY, CDR2 SMNVEV, per germline (reference sequence). CDR3 DNA: TGTGCCAGCAGTCCGGACAGGGCATCCTACAATGAGCAGTTCTTC. Translation gives CASSPDRASYNEQFF.